The rows below give T cell receptor beta chains drawn from one sample of a study of T-cell reconstitution after alpha-beta-depleted transplantation in children. TCRdb fed the PCR reads into MiXCR, producing one record per CDR3 protein. The table lists roughly 400,000 distinct CDR3 sequences, roughly 20% of them singletons. This material consisted of PBMCs from the stem cell graft donor, taken from the stem cell graft. The receptors originated from a human donor who donated a stem cell graft to a child with acute myeloid leukemia. Each CDR3 is given with its conserved first and last residue. The order of the fields is J gene, V gene, clone size, D gene, CDR3 protein, CDR3 DNA. A D gene is named only where the DNA matches it firmly. Size values are once, few and many counts, or a class for expanded clones, and some rows have none.

TRBJ2-7 TRBV10-3 few . CAISLRDFVTYEQYF TGTGCCATCAGTCTCCGGGACTTCGTCACCTACGAGCAGTACTTC
TRBJ2-5 TRBV25-1 many TRBD1 CASSDAPGQGARETQYF TGTGCCAGCAGTGATGCCCCGGGACAGGGGGCGCGGGAGACCCAGTACTTC
TRBJ1-1 TRBV28 many TRBD1 CASRKTGGANTEAFF TGTGCCAGCAGAAAGACAGGGGGCGCGAACACTGAAGCTTTCTTT
TRBJ2-5 TRBV20-1 . . CSARPPGWETQYF TGCAGTGCTAGACCTCCGGGGTGGGAGACCCAGTACTTC
TRBJ2-2 TRBV24-1 many . CATSDPGSFDTGELFF TGTGCCACCAGTGATCCCGGTTCTTTCGACACCGGGGAGCTGTTTTTT
TRBJ2-6 TRBV28 . . CASRTMRGVKSSGANVLTF TGTGCCAGCAGAACCATGAGGGGGGTGAAGTCCTCTGGGGCCAACGTCCTGACTTTC
TRBJ2-1 TRBV29-1 many TRBD1 CSVEVPGQGDLEQFF TGCAGCGTTGAAGTCCCGGGACAGGGGGACTTGGAGCAGTTCTTC
TRBJ2-1 TRBV29-1 many TRBD1 CSVAWTGVYNEQFF TGCAGCGTTGCGTGGACAGGAGTTTACAATGAGCAGTTCTTC
TRBJ2-1 TRBV20-1 many TRBD2 CSARGLAFNEQFF TGCAGTGCTCGGGGACTAGCGTTCAATGAGCAGTTCTTC
TRBJ2-1 TRBV24-1 few TRBD1 CATKLGTGSYNEQFF TGTGCCACCAAGCTCGGGACAGGGTCCTACAATGAGCAGTTCTTC
TRBJ2-7 TRBV20-1 many TRBD1 CSARQDRDRGSYEQYF TGCAGTGCTAGACAAGACCGGGACAGGGGCTCCTACGAGCAGTACTTC
TRBJ2-1 TRBV7-9 few TRBD2 CASSLTISGDSYNEQFF TGTGCCAGCAGCTTAACGATTAGCGGGGACTCCTACAATGAGCAGTTCTTC
TRBJ2-1 TRBV29-1 many TRBD2 CSVTGIAGGVGEQFF TGCAGCGTTACCGGGATAGCGGGAGGGGTTGGGGAGCAGTTCTTC
TRBJ2-7 TRBV2 . TRBD1 CASREGTEISYEQYF TGTGCCAGCAGAGAAGGGACAGAGATTTCCTACGAGCAGTACTTC
TRBJ2-5 TRBV20-1 few . CSARVGSGVGETQYF TGCAGTGCTAGAGTAGGCTCGGGGGTTGGAGAGACCCAGTACTTC
TRBJ2-1 TRBV29-1 . TRBD2 CSVVASGRAYNEQFF TGCAGCGTTGTCGCCAGCGGGAGAGCCTACAATGAGCAGTTCTTC
TRBJ2-1 TRBV10-3 many . CAISELIGSYNEQFF TGTGCCATCAGTGAGTTGATTGGCTCCTACAATGAGCAGTTCTTC
TRBJ2-7 TRBV15 many TRBD1 CATSLEGQVSYEQYF TGTGCCACCAGCTTAGAGGGACAGGTCTCCTACGAGCAGTACTTC
TRBJ2-2 TRBV25-1 . . CASSEQGLAGELFF TGTGCCAGCAGTGAACAGGGTTTGGCCGGGGAGCTGTTTTTT
TRBJ2-1 TRBV29-1 few . CSVSVHYNEQFF TGCAGCGTTTCAGTACACTACAATGAGCAGTTCTTC
TRBJ2-4 TRBV3-1 . . CASSPGQGGKNIQYF TGTGCCAGCAGCCCCGGACAGGGAGGGAAAAACATTCAGTACTTC
TRBJ2-5 TRBV12-3/TRBV12-4 few TRBD2 CASSHPGGETQYF TGTGCCAGCAGTCACCCGGGGGGAGAGACCCAGTACTTC
TRBJ2-1 TRBV5-6 few TRBD1 CASSGTGYNNEQFF TGTGCCAGCAGCGGGACAGGCTACAATAATGAGCAGTTCTTC
TRBJ2-3 TRBV7-9 few . CASSPGVVGTDTQYF TGTGCCAGCAGCCCCGGGGTAGTAGGAACAGATACGCAGTATTTT
TRBJ1-1 TRBV12-3/TRBV12-4 many . CASSLAPHTEAFF TGTGCCAGCAGCCTGGCCCCACACACTGAAGCTTTCTTT
TRBJ1-1 TRBV20-1 . . CSANGPMNTEAFF TGCAGTGCTAACGGGCCCATGAACACTGAAGCTTTCTTT
TRBJ1-2 TRBV7-8 . . CASSLNPTMGGYTF TGTGCCAGCAGCTTAAACCCGACTATGGGTGGCTACACCTTC
TRBJ2-7 TRBV29-1 few TRBD2 CSEAGTKAYEQYF TGCAGCGAGGCCGGGACTAAAGCCTACGAGCAGTACTTC
TRBJ1-1 TRBV6-1 . . CASSTKWGNTEAFF TGTGCCAGCAGCACCAAGTGGGGGAACACTGAAGCTTTCTTT
TRBJ2-2 TRBV5-1 . . CASSLQGDGELFF TGCGCCAGCAGCTTGCAGGGCGACGGGGAGCTGTTTTTT
TRBJ1-2 TRBV6-4 . . CASSDTGYGYTF TGTGCCAGCAGTGACACTGGCTATGGCTACACCTTC
TRBJ2-3 TRBV7-9 few TRBD2 CASSLGVAGGTDTQYF TGTGCCAGCAGCTTGGGCGTGGCGGGAGGCACAGATACGCAGTATTTT
TRBJ1-2 TRBV20-1 many TRBD1 CSARGQGANYGYTF TGCAGTGCTAGGGGACAGGGGGCTAACTATGGCTACACCTTC
TRBJ2-1 TRBV7-9 . TRBD2 CVSSLAGARPYNEQFF TGTGTCAGCAGCCTAGCGGGAGCGCGACCTTACAATGAGCAGTTCTTC
TRBJ2-1 TRBV15 few . CATSRERAGYNEQFF TGTGCCACCAGCAGAGAACGCGCCGGTTACAATGAGCAGTTCTTC
TRBJ2-1 TRBV2 few TRBD2 CASSERWREGQDEQFF TGTGCCAGCAGTGAAAGATGGCGGGAGGGCCAGGATGAGCAGTTCTTC
TRBJ2-7 TRBV5-6 few TRBD2 CASSNGGSSYEQYF TGTGCCAGCAGCAACGGGGGGTCGTCGTACGAGCAGTACTTC
TRBJ2-7 TRBV28 many . CASNQGVRDEQYF TGTGCCAGCAACCAGGGAGTGAGGGACGAGCAGTACTTC
TRBJ2-7 TRBV7-9 . . CAGASRSYEQYF TGTGCCGGCGCGTCGCGTTCCTACGAGCAGTACTTC
TRBJ2-7 TRBV29-1 few . CSVEETEGPVGEQYF TGCAGCGTTGAAGAAACGGAGGGGCCCGTTGGGGAGCAGTACTTC
TRBJ2-1 TRBV9 few . CASSETGLPLSEQFF TGTGCCAGCAGCGAAACGGGATTGCCCCTTTCGGAGCAGTTCTTC
TRBJ1-1 TRBV18 few TRBD1 CASSSTGTNTEAFF TGTGCCAGCTCATCGACAGGGACGAACACTGAAGCTTTCTTT
TRBJ2-7 TRBV28 . . CASSLSLGRYEQYF TGTGCCAGCAGTTTATCCCTGGGAAGATACGAGCAGTACTTC
TRBJ2-3 TRBV24-1 . TRBD1 CATSDERTGARTDTQYF TGTGCCACCAGTGATGAACGGACAGGCGCGAGGACAGATACGCAGTATTTT
TRBJ2-1 TRBV12-3/TRBV12-4 few TRBD2 CASSSPGSGSLGNEQFF TGTGCCAGCAGTTCCCCGGGTAGCGGGAGTCTTGGGAATGAGCAGTTCTTC
TRBJ2-1 TRBV12-3/TRBV12-4 . TRBD1 CATQPGQAINEQFF TGTGCCACCCAACCGGGACAGGCAATTAATGAGCAGTTCTTC
TRBJ2-3 TRBV6-2/TRBV6-3 many TRBD2 CASSYSIQGTSGSGTDTQYF TGTGCCAGCAGTTACTCGATTCAGGGGACTAGCGGGAGCGGGACAGATACGCAGTATTTT
TRBJ1-3 TRBV12-3/TRBV12-4 few TRBD1 CASSLGTGGSSGNTIYF TGTGCCAGCAGTTTAGGTACAGGGGGCTCTTCTGGAAACACCATATATTTT
TRBJ2-3 TRBV7-9 . TRBD2 CASSITTSGKGDTQYF TGTGCCAGCAGCATAACAACTAGCGGGAAAGGAGATACGCAGTATTTT
TRBJ1-1 TRBV12-3/TRBV12-4 few . CASSPLLQNTEAFF TGTGCCAGCAGTCCCCTCCTCCAGAACACTGAAGCTTTCTTT
TRBJ2-7 TRBV7-6 . . CASSLRFMGRVAYEQYF TGTGCCAGCAGCTTACGGTTTATGGGCAGGGTTGCCTACGAGCAGTACTTC